This T cell receptor beta chain is drawn from a study of blood T cell repertoires in COVID-19. The CDR3 is made up of 16 amino acids. CDR1 and CDR2 from the germline V gene are LGHDT and YNNKEL (reference sequence). Trimming shortened V by 6 bases and J by 4 bases, and 21 bases separated the two germline ends. Per the original data handling: For nucleated cells, counts were estimated from reference gene primer amplification. Only in-frame clones appear in the TCRdb table, and some are missing; sequencing was by immunoSEQ multiplex PCR. For V, J and clone size, that table is used; D and trimming come from the DNA. The sample carries 200,000 to 300,000 clones, over 75% recorded once.

The sequenced sample was peripheral blood. The J gene is TRBJ1-2, the V gene TRBV3-1 (or the pseudogene TRBV3-2), with D tentatively TRBD1 (5 bases). The TCR comes from a woman aged 80 or over with acute or convalescent COVID-19. CDR3 sequence reads: CASSLGLSTMGYGYTF. CDR3 nucleotides: TGTGCCAGCAGTTTGGGACTCTCCACCATGGGCTATGGCTACACCTTC.